These 24 T cell receptor beta chains were all obtained from the same sample, sequenced in a study of blood T cell repertoires in COVID-19. The data were produced by immunoSEQ multiplex PCR, yet TCRdb's version contains in-frame clones alone and is incomplete. Among about 380,000 clones listed, approximately 80% were seen once. Sequencing was performed on peripheral blood. Source of these receptors: a human donor with acute or convalescent COVID-19. The donor label of this sample is uncertain.

The rearrangement uses TRBV3-1 (or the pseudogene TRBV3-2) and TRBJ2-7, with D possibly TRBD2 on 5 matching bases. The germline V gene encodes CDR1 LGHDT and CDR2 YNNKEL (reference sequence). The V gene lost 1 base and the J gene lost 3 bases, with 13 bases spanning the gap. This CDR3 contains 15 residues. The CDR3 sequence is CASSQATTRFYEQYF. For the CDR3, the DNA is TGTGCCAGCAGCCAAGCCACAACTAGGTTCTACGAGCAGTACTTC.

The J gene is TRBJ1-2, the V gene TRBV25-1; 8 positions match TRBD1. This CDR3 contains 14 residues. Germline-derived CDR1 and CDR2 are MGHDK and SYGVNS. The V and J ends lost 2 bases and 4 bases, in that order; junction bases with no gene match: 3. For the CDR3, the DNA is TGTGCCAGCAGTGAAGAGACAGGGGCCTATGGCTACACCTTC. Its protein is CASSEETGAYGYTF.

The count of this clone is one. The chain couples TRBV18 to TRBJ1-4; no clear D gene. CDR1 KGHSH and CDR2 LQKENI come from the germline V gene. The CDR3 runs 13 residues. V was trimmed by 3 bases and J by 5 bases, leaving 7 bases between them. The CDR3 DNA reads TGTGCCAGCTCACCCGAGCCGAATGAAAAACTGTTTTTT. Translated, it gives CASSPEPNEKLFF.

This chain connects TRBV7-9 to TRBJ1-6; weak D call: TRBD1 (6 bases). The CDR3 sequence is 14 residues long. V was pared by 5 bases and J by 7 bases, with 12 bases between. Per germline, CDR1 SEHNR and CDR2 FQNEAQ (reference sequence). The CDR3 DNA sequence: TGTGCCAGCAGCCCTGGACAGAGGAATTCACCCCTCCACTTT. Protein: CASSPGQRNSPLHF. The whole variable domain, remainder taken from reference TRBV7-9 and TRBJ1-6, is DTGVSQNPRHKITKRGQNVTFRCDPISEHNRLYWYRQTLGQGPEFLTYFQNEAQLEKSRLLSDRFSAERPKGSFSTLEIQRTEQGDSAMYLCASSPGQRNSPLHFGNGTRLTVT.

About this clone: Mismatch with germline at one junction end may stem from a read error. The chain carries TRBV28 and TRBJ1-2; 7 nucleotides agree with TRBD1. The germline gives CDR1 MDHEN, CDR2 SYDVKM. The CDR3 spans 12 residues. CDR3 region: CASSSTTGQVVF. CDR3 nucleotides: TGTGCCAGCAGTTCTACGACCGGACAGGTGGTCTTC.

On this clone: Other DNA variants within this sample encode the same CDR3. The V gene is TRBV7-9, the J gene TRBJ2-3; 7 bases align to TRBD1. Germline CDR1 and CDR2: SEHNR and FQNEAQ (reference sequence). The length of the CDR3 is 14 residues. Unmatched junction bases numbered 2, after V lost 1 base and J lost 4 bases. The CDR3 is CASSLGTGADTQYF. The CDR3, as DNA: TGTGCCAGCAGCTTAGGGACAGGAGCAGATACGCAGTATTTT. Looking up the rest from reference TRBV7-9 and TRBJ2-3 gives the full variable domain: DTGVSQNPRHKITKRGQNVTFRCDPISEHNRLYWYRQTLGQGPEFLTYFQNEAQLEKSRLLSDRFSAERPKGSFSTLEIQRTEQGDSAMYLCASSLGTGADTQYFGPGTRLTVL.

This clone was recorded once. V gene TRBV21-1 combines with J gene TRBJ2-2; no check of the table's D call, TRBD1, against the DNA was made. TRBV21-1 constitutes a pseudogene. The length of the CDR3 is 13 residues. The CDR3 region is CAFVQANTGELFF. Written as DNA, the CDR3 is TGTGCCTTCGTACAGGCGAACACCGGGGAGCTGTTTTTT.

V usage is TRBV5-1 and J usage is TRBJ1-1, with a possible D match to TRBD1 (6 bases). The V gene's germline CDR1 is SGHRS and CDR2 YFSETQ. This CDR3 region has 14 residues. Trimming removed 4 bases at V and 4 bases at J, with 14 bases between. CDR3 loop: CASSQDRFGTEAFF. Here the CDR3 DNA reads TGCGCCAGCAGCCAAGACAGGTTCGGCACTGAAGCTTTCTTT. The whole variable domain, remainder taken from reference TRBV5-1 and TRBJ1-1, is KAGVTQTPRYLIKTRGQQVTLSCSPISGHRSVSWYQQTPGQGLQFLFEYFSETQRNKGNFPGRFSGRQFSNSRSEMNVSTLELGDSALYLCASSQDRFGTEAFFGQGTRLTVV.

The CDR3 region has the DNA TGCAGCGCCTTCAGACAGGGGGGGACTGAAGCTTTCTTT. Translating gives CSAFRQGGTEAFF. V and J are TRBV29-1 and TRBJ1-1; 9 bases match TRBD1. The CDR3 extends over 13 amino acids. J lost 5 bases, V lost 7 bases, and 8 bases had no gene match. Germline V gene lookup returns CDR1 SQVTM and CDR2 ANQGSEA.

V usage is TRBV3-1 (or the pseudogene TRBV3-2) and J usage is TRBJ2-3; D remains ambiguous. The germline V and J ends were trimmed by 0 bases and 0 bases, with 4 bases remaining between them. The CDR3 has 14 amino acids. Germline loops: CDR1 LGHDT, CDR2 YNNKEL (reference sequence). Here the CDR3 reads CASSQDLSTDTQYF. CDR3 in DNA: TGTGCCAGCAGCCAAGATCTAAGCACAGATACGCAGTATTTT.

The chain is built from TRBV6-1 and TRBJ2-7; D is ambiguous. The germline gives CDR1 MNHNS, CDR2 SASEGT. There are 14 residues in the CDR3. Trimming took 1 base from V and 2 from J, leaving 9 bases between them. CDR3 DNA: TGTGCCAGCAGTGAAGTTCTTAATGCCTACGAGCAGTACTTC. It encodes CASSEVLNAYEQYF.

This chain joins TRBV28 and TRBJ2-7; 8 bases align to TRBD2. The CDR3 is made up of 15 amino acids. V lost 6 bases to trimming and J lost 2 bases; unmatched junction nucleotides: 9. Germline V CDR1 and CDR2: MDHEN, SYDVKM. The DNA of the CDR3 is TGTGCCAGCAGCCATAGCGGGACTACTGCCTACGAGCAGTACTTC. The encoded protein is CASSHSGTTAYEQYF.

V usage is TRBV24-1 and J usage is TRBJ2-1; 8 nucleotides agree with TRBD1. Germline trimming cut 7 bases from V and 4 bases from J; bases unmatched to any gene: 8. CDR1 is KGHDR and CDR2 is SFDVKD in the germline V gene. The CDR3 loop spans 15 amino acids. The CDR3 coding sequence is TGTGCCACCAGAAAAACAGGGGGTCTTTACAATGAGCAGTTCTTC. Translated, it gives CATRKTGGLYNEQFF.

This rearrangement joins TRBV7-9 to TRBJ1-1; no reliable D call. The CDR3 loop spans 13 amino acids. In germline, CDR1 is SEHNR, CDR2 FQNEAQ (reference sequence). With 1 base removed from V and 3 bases from J, the gap between germline ends came to 6 bases. The CDR3 protein is CASSLGEYTEAFF. In DNA, the CDR3 is TGTGCCAGCAGCTTAGGGGAGTACACTGAAGCTTTCTTT.

This chain connects TRBV24-1 to TRBJ2-5; tentatively, D is TRBD1 (5 bases). Looked up from germline, CDR1 is KGHDR and CDR2 is SFDVKD. Trimming took 4 bases from V and 1 from J, leaving 12 bases between them. The CDR3 contains 15 residues. CDR3 nucleotides: TGTGCCACCAGTGACCCCCGGACACCCCAAGAGACCCAGTACTTC. Its protein is CATSDPRTPQETQYF.

This chain links TRBV7-8 with TRBJ1-2, with TRBD1 identical over 7 bases. After removal of 5 bases from V and 5 bases from J, the junction contained 11 bases not matched to a gene. Germline assignment: CDR1 SGHVS and CDR2 FQNEAQ. The CDR3 is made up of 15 amino acids. Here the CDR3 reads CASSPDRANKYGYTF. CDR3 nucleotide sequence: TGTGCCAGCAGCCCCGACAGGGCCAATAAATATGGCTACACCTTC.

V gene TRBV10-3 combines with J gene TRBJ1-2; no firm D call. Trimming removed 3 bases from V and 4 bases from J, with 9 bases in between. The germline gives CDR1 ENHRY, CDR2 SYGVKD. CDR3 length: 13 amino acids. This CDR3 is CAISDGSTYGYTF. The DNA of the CDR3 is TGTGCCATCAGTGATGGCAGTACCTATGGCTACACCTTC.

The V and J genes are TRBV28 and TRBJ1-6; tentative D call: TRBD1 (6 bases). CDR3 length equals 15 residues. In germline, CDR1 is MDHEN, CDR2 SYDVKM. V lost 1 base and J lost 6, with 10 bases in between. CDR3 nucleotides: TGTGCCAGCAGTTTATTACAGGGTTTTAATTCACCCCTCCACTTT. Translating gives CASSLLQGFNSPLHF.

J is TRBJ2-3 and V is TRBV4-2; D ambiguous. This CDR3 has 13 residues. V dropped 0 bases and J dropped 6 bases, with 7 bases sitting between them. The germline V gene has CDR1 LGHNA and CDR2 YNFKEQ. The CDR3 is CASSQDGSDTQYF. In DNA, the CDR3 is TGTGCCAGCAGCCAAGATGGTAGCGATACGCAGTATTTT.

The V gene is TRBV12-3 or TRBV12-4, the J gene TRBJ2-7; tentative D call: TRBD1 (6 bases). The CDR3 totals 13 residues. Trimming pared 3 bases from V and 6 bases from J, leaving 12 bases between. The chain's CDR3 is CASSFGGRTEQYF. CDR3 coding DNA: TGTGCCAGCAGTTTTGGGGGCAGAACCGAGCAGTACTTC.

The table lists this clone with a few counts. The rearrangement joins TRBV6-2 or TRBV6-3 to TRBJ2-4; D perhaps matches TRBD2 (6 bases). The CDR3 runs 16 residues. Germline values: CDR1 MNHEY, CDR2 SVGEGT. Trimming cost V 4 bases and J 4 bases, with 17 bases left between them. As DNA, the CDR3 is TGTGCCAGCAGTTTACTACTAGCCCTAAAAAAAAACATTCAGTACTTC. It is translated as CASSLLLALKKNIQYF.

V and J are TRBV2 and TRBJ2-3, with D maybe TRBD2 (6 bases). The CDR3 sequence is 16 residues long. The germline V and J ends were trimmed by 4 bases and 0 bases, with 14 bases remaining between them. From germline, CDR1 is SNHLY and CDR2 FYNNEI. The CDR3 DNA follows: TGTGCCAGCAGTGGGGATAGCGGAGCTAGCACAGATACGCAGTATTTT. This sequence encodes CASSGDSGASTDTQYF.

The V call is TRBV30, the J call TRBJ1-1; 8 nucleotides align to TRBD1. CDR1 and CDR2 from the germline V gene are GTSNPN and SVGIG (reference sequence). CDR3 size: 13 residues. After removal of 2 bases from V and 4 bases from J, the junction contained 3 bases not matched to a gene. The CDR3 loop reads CAWSPTGGTEAFF. CDR3 nucleotides: TGTGCCTGGAGTCCTACAGGGGGCACTGAAGCTTTCTTT.

The chain combines TRBV11-2 with TRBJ2-1; unclear D gene. The CDR3 length is 15 residues. Per the germline V gene, CDR1 is SGHAT and CDR2 is FQNNGV. V lost 2 bases and J lost 9, with 17 bases in between. CDR3 sequence: CASSLPPTTLPEQFF. As DNA, the CDR3 is TGTGCCAGCAGCTTACCACCTACTACCCTCCCTGAGCAGTTCTTC.